The T cell receptor (beta chain) under discussion was sequenced for a study of blood T cell repertoires in COVID-19. Study-level information: Nucleic acid was either cDNA or gDNA, and it came from T cells, B-cell-depleted T cells, or PBMCs.

Source study methods: Reference gene primers were amplified, and this amplification served to estimate nucleated cell counts. TCRdb's copy holds only in-frame clones and misses some; the assay was immunoSEQ multiplex PCR. That table supplies the V and J calls and clone size; D and trimming were determined from the DNA. Of fewer than 130,000 clones in the sample, about 80% were seen once. The CDR3 is 14 amino acids. Germline loops: CDR1 LNHNV, CDR2 YYDKDF (reference sequence). The germline V and J ends were trimmed by 6 bases and 4 bases, with 15 bases remaining between them. The chain couples TRBV15 to TRBJ2-5; D gene unclear. This sequence was found in a woman of 80 years or more with active or convalescent COVID-19. The specimen was peripheral blood. The DNA of the CDR3 is TGTGCCACCAGAGAGAATGTCAATCGAGAGACCCAGTACTTC. Translated: CATRENVNRETQYF.